This entry lists 16 T cell receptor beta chains sequenced from one sample in a study of response to subunit inactivated influenza vaccine. TCRdb ran MiXCR on the RT-PCR reads and lists one entry per CDR3 protein. The sample lists some 500,000 distinct CDR3 sequences, roughly 13% occurring once. The specimen comprised PBMCs from blood, sampled more than 35 days after vaccination. Receptors originate from a man between 45 and 60 years old who received an inactivated influenza vaccine.

The table lists this clonotype with a few counts. This chain links TRBV27 with TRBJ1-6, with no clear D. The CDR3 length is 16 residues. V was shortened by 0 bases and J by 6 bases, with 12 bases between the two germline ends. The germline V gene encodes CDR1 MNHEY and CDR2 SMNVEV (reference sequence). CDR3 loop: CASSLSSAALNSPLHF. For the CDR3, the DNA is TGTGCCAGCAGTTTATCTTCCGCAGCCCTTAATTCACCCCTCCACTTT.

This clonotype was recorded a few times. The chain joins TRBV12-3 or TRBV12-4 to TRBJ2-2; D is unclear. Trimming left V 4 bases short and J 2 bases short, with 8 bases between. The CDR3 sequence is 14 residues long. In DNA form, the CDR3 reads TGTGCCAGCAGTTCAGTCTTAAACACCGGGGAGCTGTTTTTT. This codes for CASSSVLNTGELFF.

This clonotype was detected a few times. The chain carries TRBV11-2 and TRBJ2-3; 9 bases are shared with TRBD1. CDR3 size: 15 residues. Germline trimming cut 5 bases from V and 11 bases from J; bases unmatched to any gene: 14. Germline CDR1 is SGHAT and CDR2 is FQNNGV. CDR3 in amino acids: CASSRGQGWNRGQYF. The CDR3 nucleotides read TGTGCCAGCAGCCGGGGACAGGGCTGGAATCGGGGGCAGTATTTT.

This clonotype was detected a few times. The chain links TRBV6-5 to TRBJ2-6; TRBD1 matches at 12 bases. The CDR3 is made up of 19 amino acids. The germline V gene has CDR1 MNHEY and CDR2 SVGAGI. J lost 3 bases, V lost 4 bases, and 10 bases had no gene match. The DNA for the CDR3 is TGTGCCAGCAGTTTGGGTTCGGGACAGGGGGCGCTTGGGGCCAACGTCCTGACTTTC. Amino acids: CASSLGSGQGALGANVLTF.

The CDR3 protein is CASSQDIAGQFETQYF. DNA of the CDR3: TGCGCCAGCAGCCAAGATATAGCGGGCCAGTTCGAGACCCAGTACTTC. The V call is TRBV4-1, the J call TRBJ2-5; 7 nucleotides agree with TRBD2. Germline V gene data show CDR1 as MGHRA and CDR2 as YSYEKL. V was pared by 0 bases and J by 5 bases, with 9 bases of the junction left unmatched. This CDR3 region has 16 residues.

Remarks on this clonotype: One end of the junction fails to match germline, which may point to a read error. The V gene is TRBV4-1, the J gene TRBJ1-2, with D uncertain. CDR1 is MGHRA and CDR2 is YSYEKL in the germline V gene. CDR3 size: 16 residues. The CDR3 protein is CTSSQDGPGQGYGYTF. In DNA, the CDR3 is TGCACCAGCAGCCAAGACGGGCCCGGCCAAGGCTATGGCTACACCTTC.

In this sample, this clonotype turned up many times. This chain links TRBV10-3 with TRBJ2-1, with TRBD2 identical over 8 bases. Germline V gene data show CDR1 as ENHRY and CDR2 as SYGVKD. This CDR3 comprises 16 residues. After removal of 0 bases from V and 0 bases from J, the junction contained 1 base not matched to a gene. The CDR3 sequence is CAISESSGVSYNEQFF. In DNA form, the CDR3 reads TGTGCCATCAGTGAGTCTAGCGGGGTCTCCTACAATGAGCAGTTCTTC.

The rearrangement joins TRBV30 to TRBJ2-7; 10 bases line up with TRBD1. V was pared by 3 bases and J by 8 bases, with 7 bases of the junction left unmatched. CDR1 is GTSNPN, CDR2 SVGIG, per germline (reference sequence). The CDR3 runs 13 residues. CDR3 sequence reads: CAWSYRDRGQQYF. CDR3 nucleotide sequence: TGTGCCTGGAGCTACCGGGACAGGGGACAGCAGTACTTC.

This clonotype was seen only a few times. The chain carries TRBV10-3 and TRBJ2-7; D unclear. Per germline, CDR1 ENHRY and CDR2 SYGVKD. Trimming left V 4 bases short and J 0 bases short, with 16 bases between. The CDR3 length is 16 residues. This CDR3 is CAISGRLTSSSYEQYF. The CDR3 bases are TGTGCCATCAGTGGACGACTCACCTCCTCCTCCTACGAGCAGTACTTC.

The chain uses TRBV5-1 and TRBJ2-5; 8 nucleotides match TRBD2. Germline lookup yields CDR1 SGHRS and CDR2 YFSETQ. The CDR3 is 14 amino acids. After removal of 7 bases from V and 4 bases from J, the junction contained 9 bases not matched to a gene. CDR3 DNA: TGCGCCAGCCGAACCGGGACTAGAAGAGAGACCCAGTACTTC. Amino acids: CASRTGTRRETQYF. Combining the CDR3 with reference TRBV5-1 and TRBJ2-5 gives the whole variable domain KAGVTQTPRYLIKTRGQQVTLSCSPISGHRSVSWYQQTPGQGLQFLFEYFSETQRNKGNFPGRFSGRQFSNSRSEMNVSTLELGDSALYLCASRTGTRRETQYFGPGTRLLVL.

In this sample, this clonotype turned up a few times. The chain couples TRBV20-1 to TRBJ2-1; 13 nucleotides agree with TRBD2. J lost 7 bases, V lost 0 bases, and 9 bases had no gene match. The CDR3 totals 17 residues. CDR1 and CDR2 from the germline V gene are DFQATT and SNEGSKA (reference sequence). CDR3 in amino acids: CSARDNRGLAGVNEQFF. The DNA of the CDR3 is TGCAGTGCTAGAGATAATAGAGGACTAGCGGGAGTAAATGAGCAGTTCTTC.

This clonotype showed up just a few times. The chain joins TRBV6-1 to TRBJ1-2; D unclear. Germline V gene lookup returns CDR1 MNHNS and CDR2 SASEGT. V gave up 1 base and J gave up 7 bases, with 7 bases separating them. The CDR3 covers 12 residues. This CDR3 reads CASSEGGVGYTF. The CDR3 region has the DNA TGTGCCAGCAGTGAAGGGGGTGTTGGCTACACCTTC.

This clonotype was recorded at least ten times. One end of the junction fails to match germline, which may point to a read error. The chain combines TRBV7-9 with TRBJ2-7; perhaps TRBD1 as D (6 bases). CDR1 is SEHNR and CDR2 is FQNEAQ in the germline V gene (reference sequence). The length of the CDR3 is 12 residues. The CDR3 spells CASSQDSYEQYF. In DNA, the CDR3 is TGCGCCAGCAGCCAGGACAGCTACGAGCAGTACTTC. The full variable domain, completed using reference TRBV7-9 and TRBJ2-7, is DTGVSQNPRHKITKRGQNVTFRCDPISEHNRLYWYRQTLGQGPEFLTYFQNEAQLEKSRLLSDRFSAERPKGSFSTLEIQRTEQGDSAMYLCASSQDSYEQYFGPGTRLTVT.

The rearrangement uses TRBV24-1 and TRBJ2-3; D remains unclear. Germline CDR1 is KGHDR and CDR2 is SFDVKD. Trimming stripped 4 bases from V and 10 bases from J, with 17 bases between. CDR3 length equals 14 residues. The CDR3 protein is CATSDPPPSDPQYF. The CDR3 DNA reads as TGTGCCACCAGTGACCCGCCTCCTAGTGATCCGCAGTATTTT.

In its sample, this clonotype was seen a few times. The J gene is TRBJ2-2, the V gene TRBV11-1; 8 bases are shared with TRBD1. The CDR3 totals 20 residues. Germline V gene lookup returns CDR1 SGHAT and CDR2 FQDESV (reference sequence). The V and J ends lost 4 bases and 0 bases, in that order; junction bases with no gene match: 16. The CDR3 DNA is TGTGCCAGCAGCTCCCCTGCAGGGGGCCCGTCGTTCGCGAACACCGGGGAGCTGTTTTTT. This translates into CASSSPAGGPSFANTGELFF.

V and J are TRBV29-1 and TRBJ2-1; TRBD2 matches at 12 bases. There are 15 residues in the CDR3. The V gene's germline CDR1 is SQVTM and CDR2 ANQGSEA. Trimming removed 3 bases from V and 6 bases from J; junction bases left unmatched: 6. The CDR3 DNA follows: TGCAGCGTTGAGACACTAGCGGGGGGTGGCAATGAGCAGTTCTTC. It is translated as CSVETLAGGGNEQFF.